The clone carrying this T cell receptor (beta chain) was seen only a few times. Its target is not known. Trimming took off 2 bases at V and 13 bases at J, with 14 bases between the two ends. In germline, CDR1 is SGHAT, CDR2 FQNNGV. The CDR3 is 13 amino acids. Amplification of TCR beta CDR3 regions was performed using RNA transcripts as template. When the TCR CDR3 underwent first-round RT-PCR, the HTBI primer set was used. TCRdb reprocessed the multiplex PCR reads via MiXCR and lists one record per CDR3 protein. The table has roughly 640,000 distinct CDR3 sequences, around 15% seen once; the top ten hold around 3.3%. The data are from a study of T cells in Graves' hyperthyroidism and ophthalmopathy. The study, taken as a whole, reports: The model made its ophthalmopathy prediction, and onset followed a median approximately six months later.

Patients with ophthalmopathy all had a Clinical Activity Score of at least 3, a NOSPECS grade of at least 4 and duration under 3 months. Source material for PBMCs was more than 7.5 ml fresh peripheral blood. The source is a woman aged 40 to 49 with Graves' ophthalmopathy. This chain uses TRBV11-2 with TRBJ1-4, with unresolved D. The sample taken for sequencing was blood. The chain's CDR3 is CASSLNSITGLFF. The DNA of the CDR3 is TGTGCCAGCAGCTTAAACTCAATTACCGGACTGTTTTTT.